The source of this TCR beta chain is a study of CD8+CD57+ T cells in acquired aplastic anemia. For the study at large: Sorted CD4+ and CD8+ cells yielded about 3.1 ug of DNA on average. Study findings and constraints: Patients shared some 30 CD8+ CDR3 sequences with controls.

Those patients picked for sequencing had displayed CD8+CD57+ cell expansion on flow cytometry. The CDR3 has 15 residues. The germline CDR1 and CDR2 sequences are SGHVS and FQNEAQ. Trimming stripped 4 bases from V and 13 bases from J, with 25 bases between. To note about this clonotype: The target antigen is unknown.

The template used for profiling TCR beta VDJ and CDR3 was genomic DNA. TCRdb recomputed calls from the reads with MiXCR, one row per CDR3 protein. In the table there are more than 250,000 distinct CDR3 sequences, about 80% of which are singletons. The chain has TRBV7-8 and TRBJ1-2; the D gene is possibly TRBD1 (5 bases). This TCR was sampled from a human donor with aplastic anemia. Sequenced input: sorted CD4+, CD8+, or CD8+CD57+ T cells (not recorded which) from PBMCs. The CDR3 sequence: CASSSTGTGDQFFTF. DNA for the CDR3: TGTGCCAGCAGCTCCACGGGGACGGGTGACCAGTTCTTCACCTTC.